This T cell receptor (beta chain) was obtained from a study of OX40 agonist ivuxolimab in advanced cancers. Broadly, across the study: The costimulatory receptor OX40 (CD134) was targeted by ivuxolimab, a fully human IgG2 agonistic monoclonal antibody. Intravenous ivuxolimab was administered to patients every 2 weeks at six dose levels: 0.01, 0.1, 0.3, 1.5, 3 and 10 mg/kg. Of the roughly 51 patients in dose escalation, 19 had hepatocellular carcinoma, approximately 15 had melanoma, 9 had renal cell carcinoma and 9 had head and neck cancer. A male proportion of roughly 80% and a mean age of roughly 55 years, ranging from 23 to 79, were recorded for the dose-escalation cohort. Prior anti-PD-1, anti-PD-L1 or anti-CTLA-4 therapy was permitted, and approximately 42% of dose-escalation patients had received checkpoint inhibitors. Partial responses were achieved by three dose-escalation patients, of whom one had hepatocellular carcinoma and two had cutaneous melanoma. The purpose of peripheral TCRbeta sequencing was to test whether ivuxolimab changed TCR sequence diversity and led to clonal T-cell expansion. The monotherapy dose-escalation portion (N ≈ 52 patients) of the phase I ivuxolimab trial is reported in the paper.

Patients with a history of autoimmune disease or receiving systemic immunosuppression were excluded from the trial. Peripheral blood for TCR sequencing was collected from all dose cohorts at baseline, on cycle 4 day 1, and on cycle 7 day 1. Samples were obtained from an open-label, multicenter, first-in-human phase I dose-escalation trial of ivuxolimab. Adults with locally advanced or metastatic head and neck squamous cell, hepatocellular, melanoma or renal cell carcinoma were enrolled in the trial. Before TCR sequencing, CD4+ T cells and CD8+ T cells from peripheral blood were sorted into separate populations. Including cysteine and phenylalanine, the CDR3 has 15 amino acids. This entry keeps only the CDR3 DNA: 45 bases, framed from base 1. The V end gives up 4 bases and the J end 4 bases, leaving 5 bases in the junction not matched to a gene. Based on the germline V gene, the CDR1 and CDR2 sequences are SGHRS and YFSETQ.

To sequence the TCRbeta CDR3 region, genomic DNA was isolated from the sorted cells. TCRbeta CDR3 regions were sequenced using the immunoSEQ Assay. In TCRdb, the immuneACCESS table is reduced to in-frame sequences with V and J assigned. These tables do not hold every clone; where another copy was compared, an unresolved V gene accounts for under half, and the others remain unexplained. This sample holds tens of thousands of clones; about 90% were observed only once. Of the sample, 0.3% to 0.35% is held by the ten largest clones. This clone was seen a handful of times. What antigen it recognizes has not been identified. No per-base quality is available; no much larger clone lies one base away. What the authors observed across the whole study: After ivuxolimab, expanded clones were on average more numerous among CD8+ T cells than among CD4+ T cells. Low levels of normalized T-cell clonal expansion were also seen in some nonresponding patients. At doses from 0.1 to 3.0 mg/kg, clonal expansion was seen in both CD4+ and CD8+ blood T cells between baseline and week 6. In the 0.1-3.0 mg/kg groups, partial responders were among the patients with the lowest normalized peripheral clonal expansion, particularly in CD8+ T cells. Which antigens the clonally expanded peripheral T cells were specific for was not determined.

The sequencing used CD4+ or CD8+ T cells sorted from blood, collected in a trial of the OX40 agonist ivuxolimab. The TCR sequence derives from an adult with an advanced solid tumor such as melanoma, head and neck, liver or kidney cancer. The rearrangement combines TRBV5-1 with TRBJ1-6; 7 central bases correspond to TRBD1. The nucleotides read TGCGCCAGCAGCAACGGGACAGCATATAATTCACCCCTCCACTTT. Its protein is CASSNGTAYNSPLHF. Here the CDR3 is joined to the reference TRBV5-1 and TRBJ1-6 genes, and the full variable domain is: KAGVTQTPRYLIKTRGQQVTLSCSPISGHRSVSWYQQTPGQGLQFLFEYFSETQRNKGNFPGRFSGRQFSNSRSEMNVSTLELGDSALYLCASSNGTAYNSPLHFGNGTRLTVT.